The 7 T cell receptor beta chains below were found in one sample sequenced in a study of shared clonotypes between healthy human individuals. Sequencing was performed with immunoSEQ multiplex PCR; in TCRdb, only in-frame clones are kept and a portion is missing. The table lists roughly 320,000 clones, about nine tenths of them singletons. Material: memory CD8+ T cells sorted from blood. Noted subset: CD45RO+ cells pooled with CCR7-negative TemRA cells. Every receptor here comes from a man younger than 30 in good health.

This clone has a handful of counts. The CDR3 here is CASSSWGLAGGSYEQYF. The CDR3 coding sequence is TGTGCCAGCAGCTCCTGGGGACTAGCGGGGGGCAGCTACGAGCAGTACTTC. This chain links TRBV5-6 with TRBJ2-7, with 15 bases lining up with TRBD2. CDR1 is SGHDT and CDR2 is YYEEEE in the germline V gene. Losses at the gene ends were 3 bases for V and 3 bases for J; bases not matched to a gene: 7. The CDR3 is 17 residues long. Variable domain in full (rest from reference TRBV5-6 and TRBJ2-7): DAGVTQSPTHLIKTRGQQVTLRCSPKSGHDTVSWYQQALGQGPQFIFQYYEEEERQRGNFPDRFSGHQFPNYSSELNVNALLLGDSALYLCASSSWGLAGGSYEQYFGPGTRLTVT.

This clone was seen at least ten times. J is TRBJ1-5 and V is TRBV21-1; the listed D gene, TRBD1, was not tested against the DNA. TRBV21-1 is a pseudogene locus. This CDR3 is built from 15 residues. Here the CDR3 DNA reads TGTGCCAGCAGCCCTTTCCGGGACAACAATCAGCCCCAGCATTTT. This codes for CASSPFRDNNQPQHF.

The chain joins TRBV30 to TRBJ1-5; no definite D call. V lost 3 bases and J lost 0, with 6 bases in between. Germline assignment: CDR1 GTSNPN and CDR2 SVGIG (reference sequence). The CDR3 sequence is 13 residues long. As DNA, the CDR3 is TGTGCCTGGAGCGGAGATAGCAATCAGCCCCAGCATTTT. Encoded protein: CAWSGDSNQPQHF.

This chain connects TRBV5-1 to TRBJ2-5, with D perhaps matching TRBD1 (6 bases). The V end lost 0 bases, the J end lost 5 bases, and 20 bases lay between the germline ends. Germline CDR1 reads SGHRS; CDR2 reads YFSETQ. This CDR3 is built from 17 residues. This CDR3 is CASSLVVSGRGYETQYF. The CDR3 DNA is TGCGCCAGCAGCTTGGTAGTCTCGGGCAGGGGTTATGAGACCCAGTACTTC.

The chain has TRBV27 and TRBJ2-3, with D perhaps matching TRBD2 (6 bases). CDR1 and CDR2 from the germline V gene are MNHEY and SMNVEV (reference sequence). The CDR3 covers 15 residues. V lost 1 base, J lost 1 base, and 9 bases lay in between. In nucleotides, the CDR3 is TGTGCCAGCAGTTTATTGTGGGAGGGCACAGATACGCAGTATTTT. Residues: CASSLLWEGTDTQYF.

The rearrangement links TRBV5-1 to TRBJ1-1; D possibly corresponds to TRBD1 (6 bases). V shed 2 bases and J shed 1 base, with 9 bases lying between them. There are 14 residues in the CDR3. CDR1 is SGHRS, CDR2 YFSETQ, per germline. The CDR3 here is CASSFKGENTEAFF. The DNA of the CDR3 is TGCGCCAGCAGCTTTAAGGGGGAGAACACTGAAGCTTTCTTT.

The chain uses TRBV29-1 and TRBJ2-2; D perhaps matches TRBD1 (5 bases). Per germline, CDR1 SQVTM and CDR2 ANQGSEA. V lost 4 bases, J lost 4 bases, and 10 bases lay in between. The CDR3 is 13 residues long. CDR3 nucleotide sequence: TGCAGCGTTGCCAGGGCAGGCACCGGGGAGCTGTTTTTT. Translating gives CSVARAGTGELFF.